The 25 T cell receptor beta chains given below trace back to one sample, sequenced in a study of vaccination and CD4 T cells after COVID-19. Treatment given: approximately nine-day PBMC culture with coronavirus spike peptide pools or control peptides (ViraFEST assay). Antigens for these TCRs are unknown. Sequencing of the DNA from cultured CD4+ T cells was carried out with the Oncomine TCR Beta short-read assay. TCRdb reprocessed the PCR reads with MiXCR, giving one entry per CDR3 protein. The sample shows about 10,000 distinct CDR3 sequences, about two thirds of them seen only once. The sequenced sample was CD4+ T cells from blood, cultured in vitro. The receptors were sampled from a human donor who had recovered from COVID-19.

CDR3 nucleotide sequence: TGTGCCAGCAGATCACTAGCGACCGGGGAGCTGTTTTTT. Its protein product is CASRSLATGELFF. The chain uses TRBV7-2 and TRBJ2-2; the match to TRBD2 covers 7 bases. V lost 6 bases and J lost 5; bases outside the gene matches: 3. The V gene's germline CDR1 is SGHTA and CDR2 FQGNSA. The CDR3 runs to 13 residues.

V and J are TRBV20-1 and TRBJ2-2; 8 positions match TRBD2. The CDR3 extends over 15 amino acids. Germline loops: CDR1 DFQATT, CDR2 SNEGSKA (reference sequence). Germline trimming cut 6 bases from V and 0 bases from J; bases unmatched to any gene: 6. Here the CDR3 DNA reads TGCAGTGCGCAGACTAGCGAGGCGAACACCGGGGAGCTGTTTTTT. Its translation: CSAQTSEANTGELFF.

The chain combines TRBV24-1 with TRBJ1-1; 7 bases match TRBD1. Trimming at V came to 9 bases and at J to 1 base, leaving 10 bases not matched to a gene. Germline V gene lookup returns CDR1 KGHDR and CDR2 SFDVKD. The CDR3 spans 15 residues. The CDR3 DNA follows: TGTGCCACCTCGACCGGGACAGTTACGAACACTGAAGCTTTCTTT. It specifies CATSTGTVTNTEAFF.

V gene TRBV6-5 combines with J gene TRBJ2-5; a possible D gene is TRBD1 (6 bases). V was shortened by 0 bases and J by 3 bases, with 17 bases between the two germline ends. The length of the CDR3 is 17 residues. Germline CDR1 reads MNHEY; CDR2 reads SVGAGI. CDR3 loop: CASSYSSLTGDKETQYF. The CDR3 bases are TGTGCCAGCAGTTACTCGAGCTTGACAGGAGATAAAGAGACCCAGTACTTC.

The CDR3 reads CSARVASGELFF. DNA for the CDR3: TGCAGTGCTAGAGTAGCTTCCGGGGAGCTGTTTTTT. The chain links TRBV20-1 to TRBJ2-2, with no clear D. This CDR3 region has 12 residues. Germline CDR1 DFQATT, CDR2 SNEGSKA (reference sequence). The V end was cut by 1 base, the J end by 6 bases, with 6 bases between.

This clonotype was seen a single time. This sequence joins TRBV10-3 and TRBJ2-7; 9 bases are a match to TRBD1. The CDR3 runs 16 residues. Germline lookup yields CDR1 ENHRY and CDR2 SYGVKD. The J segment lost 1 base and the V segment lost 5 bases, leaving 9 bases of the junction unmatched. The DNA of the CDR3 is TGTGCCATCAGTCCTACAGGGGGCCAAGCATCCTACGAGCAGTACTTC. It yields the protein CAISPTGGQASYEQYF.

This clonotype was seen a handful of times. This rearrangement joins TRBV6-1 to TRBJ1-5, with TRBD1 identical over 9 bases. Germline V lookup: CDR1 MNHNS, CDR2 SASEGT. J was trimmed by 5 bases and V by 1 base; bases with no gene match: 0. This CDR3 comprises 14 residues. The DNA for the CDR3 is TGTGCCAGCAGTGAAGGGACAGGGGATCAGCCCCAGCATTTT. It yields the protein CASSEGTGDQPQHF.

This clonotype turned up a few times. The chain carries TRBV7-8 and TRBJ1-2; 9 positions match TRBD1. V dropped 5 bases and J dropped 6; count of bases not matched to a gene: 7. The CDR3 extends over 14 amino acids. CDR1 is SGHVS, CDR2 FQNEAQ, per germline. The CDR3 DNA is TGTGCCAGCAGCGATAGACAGGGGGGACATGGCTACACCTTC. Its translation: CASSDRQGGHGYTF.

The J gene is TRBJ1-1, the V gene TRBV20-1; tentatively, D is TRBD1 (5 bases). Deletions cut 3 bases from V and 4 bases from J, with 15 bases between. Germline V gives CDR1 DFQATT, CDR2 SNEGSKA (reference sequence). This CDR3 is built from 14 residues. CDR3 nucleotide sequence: TGCAGTGCTAGTGGGGGTGTACGTCGCACTGAAGCTTTCTTT. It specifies CSASGGVRRTEAFF.

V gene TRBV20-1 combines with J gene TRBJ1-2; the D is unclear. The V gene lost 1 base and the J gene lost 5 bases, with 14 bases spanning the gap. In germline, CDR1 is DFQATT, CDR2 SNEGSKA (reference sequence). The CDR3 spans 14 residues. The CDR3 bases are TGCAGTGCTAGAGCCGTTCCGGGTGATTATGGCTACACCTTC. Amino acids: CSARAVPGDYGYTF.

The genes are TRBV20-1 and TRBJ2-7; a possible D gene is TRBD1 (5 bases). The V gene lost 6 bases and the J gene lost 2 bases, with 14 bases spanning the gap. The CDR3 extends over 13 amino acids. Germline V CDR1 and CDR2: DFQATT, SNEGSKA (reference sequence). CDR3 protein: CSAQGPAAYEQYF. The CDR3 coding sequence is TGCAGTGCCCAGGGTCCCGCGGCCTACGAGCAGTACTTC.

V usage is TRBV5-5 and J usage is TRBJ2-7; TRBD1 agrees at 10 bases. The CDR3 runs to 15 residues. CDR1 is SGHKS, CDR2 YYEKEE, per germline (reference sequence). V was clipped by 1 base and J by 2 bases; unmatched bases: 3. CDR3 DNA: TGTGCCAGCAGCTTGCTCGGGACAGGGGCCTACGAGCAGTACTTC. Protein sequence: CASSLLGTGAYEQYF.

The CDR3 sequence: CASSDEGERGNQPQHF. CDR3 in DNA: TGTGCCAGCAGTGACGAAGGGGAGAGGGGCAATCAGCCCCAGCATTTT. The chain links TRBV6-1 to TRBJ1-5; D might be TRBD1 (5 bases). Trimming stripped 3 bases from V and 2 bases from J, with 14 bases between. The length of the CDR3 is 16 residues. Germline assignment: CDR1 MNHNS and CDR2 SASEGT.

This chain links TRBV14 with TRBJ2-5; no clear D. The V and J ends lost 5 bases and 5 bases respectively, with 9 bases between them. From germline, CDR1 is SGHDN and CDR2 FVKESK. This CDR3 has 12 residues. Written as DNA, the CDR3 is TGTGCCAGCAGCACCCGTGGGGAGACCCAGTACTTC. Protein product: CASSTRGETQYF.

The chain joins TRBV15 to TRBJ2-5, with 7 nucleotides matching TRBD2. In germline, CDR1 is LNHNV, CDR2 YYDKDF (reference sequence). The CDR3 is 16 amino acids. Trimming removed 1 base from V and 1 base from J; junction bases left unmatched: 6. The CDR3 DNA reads TGTGCCACCAGCAGAGCTTGGGGAGGGCCCCAAGAGACCCAGTACTTC. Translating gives CATSRAWGGPQETQYF.

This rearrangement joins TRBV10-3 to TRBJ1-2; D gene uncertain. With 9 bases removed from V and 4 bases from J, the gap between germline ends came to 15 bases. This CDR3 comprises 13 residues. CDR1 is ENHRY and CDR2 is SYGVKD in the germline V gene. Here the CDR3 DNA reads TGTGCCATATCAAATGGAGGACTCTATGGCTACACCTTC. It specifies CAISNGGLYGYTF.

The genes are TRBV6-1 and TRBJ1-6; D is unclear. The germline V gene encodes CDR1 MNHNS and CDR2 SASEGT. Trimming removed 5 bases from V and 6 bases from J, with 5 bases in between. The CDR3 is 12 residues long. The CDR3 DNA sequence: TGTGCCAGCAGTCTAATTAATTCACCCCTCCACTTT. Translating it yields CASSLINSPLHF.

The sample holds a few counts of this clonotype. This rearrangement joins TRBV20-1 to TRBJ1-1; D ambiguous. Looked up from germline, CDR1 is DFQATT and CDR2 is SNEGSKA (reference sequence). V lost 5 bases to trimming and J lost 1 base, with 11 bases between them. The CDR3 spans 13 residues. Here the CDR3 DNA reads TGCAGTGCTTTTCCCCACCCGAACACTGAAGCTTTCTTT. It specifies CSAFPHPNTEAFF.

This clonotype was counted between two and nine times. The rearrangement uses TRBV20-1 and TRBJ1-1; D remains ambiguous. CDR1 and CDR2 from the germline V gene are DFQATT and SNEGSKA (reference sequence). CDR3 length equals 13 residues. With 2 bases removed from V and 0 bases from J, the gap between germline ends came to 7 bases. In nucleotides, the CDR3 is TGCAGTGCTAGAAGCCTACTGAACACTGAAGCTTTCTTT. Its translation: CSARSLLNTEAFF.

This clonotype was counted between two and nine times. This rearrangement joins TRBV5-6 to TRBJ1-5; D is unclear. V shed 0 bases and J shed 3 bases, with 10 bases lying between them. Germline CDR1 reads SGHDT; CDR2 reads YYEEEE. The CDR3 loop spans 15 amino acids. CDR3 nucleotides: TGTGCCAGCAGCTTGGGAGGGCAGTTCAATCAGCCCCAGCATTTT. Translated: CASSLGGQFNQPQHF.

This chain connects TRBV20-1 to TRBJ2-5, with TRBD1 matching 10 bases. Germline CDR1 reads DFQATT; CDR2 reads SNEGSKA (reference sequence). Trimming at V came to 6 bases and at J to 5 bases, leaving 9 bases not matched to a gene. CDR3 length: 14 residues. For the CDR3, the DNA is TGCAGTGCAACGACGGGACAGGGGAGGGAGACCCAGTACTTC. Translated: CSATTGQGRETQYF.

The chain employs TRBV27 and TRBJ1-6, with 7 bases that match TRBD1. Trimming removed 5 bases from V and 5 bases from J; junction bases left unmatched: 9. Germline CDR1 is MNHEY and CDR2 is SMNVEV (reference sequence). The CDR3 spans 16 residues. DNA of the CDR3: TGTGCCAGCAGTACCCCACACAGGGGAGATAATTCACCCCTCCACTTT. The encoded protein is CASSTPHRGDNSPLHF.

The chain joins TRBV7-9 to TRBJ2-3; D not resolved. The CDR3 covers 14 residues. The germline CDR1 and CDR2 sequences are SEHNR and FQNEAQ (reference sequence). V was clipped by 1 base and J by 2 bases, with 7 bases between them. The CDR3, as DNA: TGTGCCAGCAGCTTAGGAGTAGTCACAGATACGCAGTATTTT. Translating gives CASSLGVVTDTQYF.

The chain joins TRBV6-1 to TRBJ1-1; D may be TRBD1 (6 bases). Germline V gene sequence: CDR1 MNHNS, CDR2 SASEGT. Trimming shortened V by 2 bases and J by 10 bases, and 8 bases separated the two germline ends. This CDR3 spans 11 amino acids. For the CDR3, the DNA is TGTGCCAGCAGTGAAAGGGGGAGAGCTTTCTTT. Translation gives CASSERGRAFF.

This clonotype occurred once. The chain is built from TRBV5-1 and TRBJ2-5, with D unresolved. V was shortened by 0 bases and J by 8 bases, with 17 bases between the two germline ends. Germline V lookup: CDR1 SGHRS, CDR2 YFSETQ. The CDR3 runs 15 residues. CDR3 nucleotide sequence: TGCGCCAGCAGCTTGGCGGCACCGGATCCCTCCACCCAGTACTTC. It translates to CASSLAAPDPSTQYF.